These 14 T cell receptor beta chains were sequenced from one sample in a study of regulatory dendritic cells for organ transplantation (dated by TCRdb to between 2016 and 2019). Sorted T cell subsets were CFSE-labeled and co-cultured for about five days with allogeneic regulatory or mature dendritic cells at a 1:10 DC:T ratio. No antigen has been identified for these receptors. Libraries were prepared through the immunoSEQ multiplex PCR assay. The table comes from immuneACCESS by way of TCRdb, which keeps in-frame sequences with V and J called. Part of the clones is missing from these tables; in studies checked, under half for an unresolved V gene and the rest for unknown reasons. This sample has more than 10,000 clones in its table, and about 60% of those were observed once. The ten most abundant clones make up more than 0.95% of the sample. The specimen was naive CD8+ T cells from blood cultured with dendritic cells. Interpreted using the paper, the cell subset or site label stands for: CD45RA+ naive T cells. These receptors were taken from a human donor in good health.

The V and J genes are TRBV7-8 and TRBJ2-7, with D possibly TRBD1 on 5 matching bases. CDR1 is SGHVS and CDR2 is FQNEAQ in the germline V gene. The CDR3 contains 15 residues. Deletions cut 2 bases from V and 3 bases from J, with 14 bases between. The CDR3 DNA is TGTGCCAGCAGCTTAAGAATACAGGACATCTACGAGCAGTACTTC. Translation: CASSLRIQDIYEQYF.

J is TRBJ1-2 and V is TRBV7-9; TRBD1 aligns across 9 bases. The CDR3 contains 19 residues. The trim removed 7 bases at V and 0 bases at J, leaving 18 bases unmatched. Germline V CDR1 and CDR2: SEHNR, FQNEAQ (reference sequence). CDR3 protein: CASMVEGTGIPKANYGYTF. The CDR3 DNA sequence: TGTGCCAGCATGGTGGAGGGGACAGGGATACCCAAAGCTAACTATGGCTACACCTTC.

The gene calls are TRBV7-3 and TRBJ2-5; weak D call: TRBD2 (6 bases). There are 15 residues in the CDR3. Trimming removed 3 bases from V and 5 bases from J, with 16 bases in between. Germline-derived CDR1 and CDR2 are SGHTA and FQGTGA. CDR3 nucleotide sequence: TGTGCCAGCAGCTTCGGCGGCGGGGCTGGGGAGACCCAGTACTTC. Its protein is CASSFGGGAGETQYF. The full variable domain, completed using reference TRBV7-3 and TRBJ2-5, is GAGVSQTPSNKVTEKGKYVELRCDPISGHTALYWYRQSLGQGPEFLIYFQGTGAADDSGLPNDRFFAVRPEGSVSTLKIQRTERGDSAVYLCASSFGGGAGETQYFGPGTRLLVL.

In its sample, this clone was seen a few times. CDR3 region: CASSPISGNTIYF. The CDR3 DNA sequence: TGTGCCAGCAGTCCAATCTCTGGAAACACCATATATTTT. The chain has TRBV6-5 and TRBJ1-3; D is unclear. V lost 5 bases and J lost 0, with 5 bases in between. In germline, CDR1 is MNHEY, CDR2 SVGAGI. This CDR3 has 13 amino acids.

By its share, this clone is medium-sized. V and J are TRBV6-5 and TRBJ1-6; D is ambiguous. Germline lookup yields CDR1 MNHEY and CDR2 SVGAGI. V was pared by 5 bases and J by 5 bases, with 4 bases between. The CDR3 totals 12 residues. The DNA of the CDR3 is TGTGCCAGCAGTCCCGATAATTCACCCCTCCACTTT. Its translation: CASSPDNSPLHF.

The chain couples TRBV5-6 to TRBJ2-7, with 12 bases lining up with TRBD2. Germline V CDR1 and CDR2: SGHDT, YYEEEE. This CDR3 is 16 amino acids long. J was trimmed by 0 bases and V by 3 bases; bases with no gene match: 4. The CDR3 DNA sequence: TGTGCCAGCAGCTCCGGACTAGCGGGGCCCTCCTACGAGCAGTACTTC. Encoded protein: CASSSGLAGPSYEQYF.

On this clone itself: Germline is not matched at one junction end, which may reflect a read error. The chain has TRBV7-7 and TRBJ2-1, with TRBD2 identical over 12 bases. CDR3 length equals 17 residues. In germline, CDR1 is SSHAT, CDR2 FNYEAQ (reference sequence). CDR3 in amino acids: CASSLAPSGGAGNEQFF. The DNA of the CDR3 is TGTGCTAGCAGCTTAGCGCCTAGCGGGGGGGCAGGTAATGAGCAGTTCTTC. Supplemented by reference TRBV7-7 and TRBJ2-1, the full variable domain reads GAGVSQSPRYKVTKRGQDVTLRCDPISSHATLYWYQQALGQGPEFLTYFNYEAQPDKSGLPSDRFSAERPEGSISTLTIQRTEQRDSAMYRCASSLAPSGGAGNEQFFGPGTRLTVL.

The V and J genes are TRBV7-8 and TRBJ1-1, with D tentatively TRBD1 (5 bases). Per the germline V gene, CDR1 is SGHVS and CDR2 is FQNEAQ. Trimming removed 1 base at V and 11 bases at J, with 8 bases between. The CDR3 spans 11 residues. CDR3 residues: CASSLGRAAFF. The CDR3 DNA is TGTGCCAGCAGCTTAGGCAGGGCGGCTTTCTTT.

The chain combines TRBV6-5 with TRBJ1-2; D is unresolved. V dropped 5 bases and J dropped 0 bases, with 10 bases sitting between them. Germline V gene data show CDR1 as MNHEY and CDR2 as SVGAGI. This CDR3 contains 14 residues. CDR3 in amino acids: CASSEVLANYGYTF. DNA of the CDR3: TGTGCCAGCAGTGAAGTTTTAGCTAACTATGGCTACACCTTC.

The chain employs TRBV7-9 and TRBJ2-4; no reliable D call. V was clipped by 8 bases and J by 8 bases, with 10 bases between them. The CDR3 is 11 residues long. Per the germline V gene, CDR1 is SEHNR and CDR2 is FQNEAQ (reference sequence). The CDR3: CASATVHIQYF. CDR3 bases: TGTGCCAGCGCCACTGTCCACATTCAGTACTTC. Combining the CDR3 with reference TRBV7-9 and TRBJ2-4 gives the whole variable domain DTGVSQNPRHKITKRGQNVTFRCDPISEHNRLYWYRQTLGQGPEFLTYFQNEAQLEKSRLLSDRFSAERPKGSFSTLEIQRTEQGDSAMYLCASATVHIQYFGAGTRLSVL.

CDR3 sequence (DNA): TGTGCCAGCAGTTGGACAGGGGGTCTTTCTGAAGCTTTCTTT. Translated, it gives CASSWTGGLSEAFF. The gene calls are TRBV25-1 and TRBJ1-1; 10 bases line up with TRBD1. The CDR3 length is 14 residues. V was clipped by 5 bases and J by 6 bases; unmatched bases: 6. Germline lookup yields CDR1 MGHDK and CDR2 SYGVNS.

The chain couples TRBV7-2 to TRBJ2-4, with 10 bases lining up with TRBD1. CDR3 length: 17 amino acids. The V gene end was trimmed by 2 bases and the J gene end by 8 bases; junction bases not matched to a gene: 12. Per germline, CDR1 SGHTA and CDR2 FQGNSA. CDR3 bases: TGTGCCAGCAGCTTATCTGTCCCGGGACAGGGGACGGACATTCAGTACTTC. Encoded protein: CASSLSVPGQGTDIQYF.

A single count supports this clone. The J gene is TRBJ1-5, the V gene TRBV25-1; D is undetermined. CDR3 length: 12 amino acids. The germline V gene has CDR1 MGHDK and CDR2 SYGVNS. Trimming shortened V by 1 base and J by 9 bases, and 7 bases separated the two germline ends. The CDR3 DNA sequence: TGTGCCAGCAGTGAATGGGAGGCGCCCCAGCATTTT. This encodes CASSEWEAPQHF.

The rearrangement uses TRBV5-4 and TRBJ2-7; TRBD2 agrees at 9 bases. Germline lookup yields CDR1 SGHNT and CDR2 YYREEE (reference sequence). The V gene end was trimmed by 4 bases and the J gene end by 1 base; junction bases not matched to a gene: 6. The CDR3 runs to 15 residues. The DNA of the CDR3 is TGTGCCAGCAGCCCTCTAGCGGGGTTATCCTACGAGCAGTACTTC. Residues: CASSPLAGLSYEQYF.